A selection of T cell receptor beta chains follows, all from one sample in a study of cytomegalovirus exposure and HLA in healthy donors. TCRdb keeps only in-frame clones here, not all; method: immunoSEQ multiplex PCR. Of 100,000 to 150,000 clones listed, more than 75% are singletons. Material for sequencing was PBMCs. Receptor source: a woman in her 50s in good health and CMV-seropositive. Both conserved end residues are part of each CDR3. D genes are given only for firm matches. The listing skips clone size in some rows; elsewhere it reads once, few, many or a size class.

V: TRBV11-2
D: TRBD1
size: .
J: TRBJ2-4
CDR3: CASSGDRGNIQYF
DNA: TGTGCCAGCAGTGGGGACAGGGGAAACATTCAGTACTTC

V: TRBV4-2
D: TRBD1
size: .
J: TRBJ1-2
CDR3: CASSRQGVYGYGYTF
DNA: TGTGCCAGCAGTCGACAGGGGGTTTATGGCTATGGCTACACCTTC

V: TRBV5-1
D: TRBD1
size: .
J: TRBJ2-7
CDR3: CASSLSTPGQGFEQYF
DNA: TGCGCCAGCAGCTTGTCGACCCCGGGACAGGGGTTCGAGCAGTACTTC

V: TRBV7-9
D: TRBD2
size: .
J: TRBJ2-5
CDR3: CASEFLAGFQETQYF
DNA: TGTGCCAGCGAATTCCTAGCGGGCTTCCAAGAGACCCAGTACTTC

V: TRBV5-4
D: TRBD2
size: .
J: TRBJ2-7
CDR3: CASSLMGGLAGSYEQYF
DNA: TGTGCCAGCAGCCTAATGGGAGGACTAGCGGGCTCCTACGAGCAGTACTTC

V: TRBV18
D: TRBD1
size: .
J: TRBJ1-2
CDR3: CASSPPADRAGYTF
DNA: TGCGCCAGCTCACCACCCGCCGACAGGGCCGGCTACACCTTC

V: TRBV5-1
D: .
size: .
J: TRBJ2-1
CDR3: CASSWGLPNEQFF
DNA: TGCGCCAGCAGCTGGGGACTTCCTAATGAGCAGTTCTTC

V: TRBV28
D: TRBD1
size: .
J: TRBJ2-7
CDR3: CAGRQGAGYEQYF
DNA: TGTGCCGGAAGACAGGGGGCGGGCTACGAGCAGTACTTC

V: TRBV5-1
D: TRBD2
size: .
J: TRBJ2-7
CDR3: CASRPGYSGSYEQYF
DNA: TGCGCCAGCAGACCAGGTTATAGCGGGAGCTACGAGCAGTACTTC

V: TRBV15
D: .
size: .
J: TRBJ1-1
CDR3: CATSRSGDTEAFF
DNA: TGTGCCACCAGCAGATCAGGGGACACTGAAGCTTTCTTT

V: TRBV7-8
D: .
size: .
J: TRBJ2-7
CDR3: CASSLRQGEYEQYF
DNA: TGTGCCAGCAGCTTAAGGCAGGGCGAGTACGAGCAGTACTTC

V: TRBV5-1
D: .
size: .
J: TRBJ1-1
CDR3: CASSFLAHDMNTEAFF
DNA: TGCGCCAGCAGCTTCCTAGCTCACGACATGAACACTGAAGCTTTCTTT

V: TRBV5-1
D: .
size: .
J: TRBJ2-7
CDR3: CASSFGGASSYEQYF
DNA: TGCGCCAGCAGCTTCGGAGGGGCGTCGTCCTACGAGCAGTACTTC

V: TRBV9
D: TRBD1
size: .
J: TRBJ2-1
CDR3: CASSPGGQGSYNEQFF
DNA: TGTGCCAGCAGCCCGGGGGGACAGGGCTCCTACAATGAGCAGTTCTTC

V: TRBV2
D: .
size: .
J: TRBJ2-7
CDR3: CASRAGTRLSEQYF
DNA: TGTGCCAGCAGGGCCGGGACTCGGCTCTCCGAGCAGTACTTC

V: TRBV6-5
D: TRBD1
size: .
J: TRBJ1-1
CDR3: CASSRTGESTEAFF
DNA: TGTGCCAGCAGCCGGACAGGGGAGAGCACTGAAGCTTTCTTT

V: TRBV28
D: TRBD1
size: .
J: TRBJ1-2
CDR3: CASSDWDRGRNYGYTF
DNA: TGTGCCAGCAGTGACTGGGACAGGGGGCGGAACTATGGCTACACCTTC

V: TRBV19
D: .
size: .
J: TRBJ2-5
CDR3: CASSMNSLRGGTQYF
DNA: TGTGCCAGTAGTATGAACAGCTTACGAGGGGGGACCCAGTACTTC

V: TRBV5-5
D: TRBD2
size: .
J: TRBJ2-7
CDR3: CASSFLAGGSSYEQYF
DNA: TGTGCCAGCAGCTTCCTAGCGGGAGGGAGCTCCTACGAGCAGTACTTC

V: TRBV18
D: TRBD1
size: .
J: TRBJ2-7
CDR3: CASSRDRSYEQYF
DNA: TGTGCCAGCTCCCGGGACAGGTCCTACGAGCAGTACTTC

V: TRBV7-9
D: TRBD1
size: .
J: TRBJ1-6
CDR3: CASSLDAQGRSPLHF
DNA: TGTGCCAGCAGCTTAGATGCACAGGGGAGATCACCCCTCCACTTT

V: TRBV9
D: .
size: .
J: TRBJ2-1
CDR3: CASSVGGGPSYNEQFF
DNA: TGTGCCAGCAGCGTAGGAGGAGGGCCGTCCTACAATGAGCAGTTCTTC

V: TRBV7-3
D: TRBD1
size: .
J: TRBJ2-3
CDR3: CASSLVPGQGATDTQYF
DNA: TGTGCCAGCAGCTTAGTGCCGGGACAGGGGGCAACAGATACGCAGTATTTT

V: TRBV12-5
D: TRBD1
size: .
J: TRBJ2-7
CDR3: CASGKAGTAYEQYF
DNA: TGTGCTAGTGGTAAAGCCGGGACAGCTTACGAGCAGTACTTC

V: TRBV27
D: TRBD1
size: .
J: TRBJ1-1
CDR3: CASSPTGVMVSEAFF
DNA: TGTGCCAGCAGTCCGACAGGGGTAATGGTTTCTGAAGCTTTCTTT

V: TRBV20-1
D: .
size: .
J: TRBJ1-2
CDR3: CSAPLPYGYTF
DNA: TGCAGTGCCCCCCTTCCCTATGGCTACACCTTC

V: TRBV6-6
D: .
size: .
J: TRBJ2-7
CDR3: CAAGDNRVEQYF
DNA: TGTGCCGCTGGGGACAACAGGGTAGAGCAGTACTTC

V: TRBV5-4
D: TRBD1
size: .
J: TRBJ2-3
CDR3: CASSLGQGTSTDTQYF
DNA: TGTGCCAGCAGCTTGGGACAGGGGACTAGCACAGATACGCAGTATTTT

V: TRBV4-3
D: TRBD1
size: .
J: TRBJ1-2
CDR3: CASSQDLRGLGYTF
DNA: TGCGCCAGCAGCCAAGATCTCAGGGGGCTAGGCTACACCTTC

V: TRBV30
D: .
size: .
J: TRBJ2-1
CDR3: CACYRRYNEQFF
DNA: TGTGCCTGTTACCGCAGGTACAATGAGCAGTTCTTC

V: TRBV27
D: .
size: .
J: TRBJ2-1
CDR3: CASSVPGNEQFF
DNA: TGTGCCAGCAGTGTGCCGGGGAATGAGCAGTTCTTC

V: TRBV4-3
D: TRBD1
size: few
J: TRBJ1-2
CDR3: CASSRETGAWGGYTF
DNA: TGCGCCAGCAGCCGGGAAACAGGGGCGTGGGGTGGCTACACCTTC

V: TRBV5-6
D: TRBD2
size: .
J: TRBJ2-3
CDR3: CASSLVTSGGNTDTQYF
DNA: TGTGCCAGCAGCTTGGTAACTAGCGGGGGAAACACAGATACGCAGTATTTT

V: TRBV6-4
D: TRBD1
size: few
J: TRBJ1-1
CDR3: CASRGQGMGSTEAFF
DNA: TGTGCCAGCAGAGGACAGGGGATGGGAAGCACTGAAGCTTTCTTT

V: TRBV11-1
D: .
size: .
J: TRBJ1-6
CDR3: CASSGSQGLAPLHF
DNA: TGTGCCAGCAGCGGATCTCAGGGCCTAGCACCCCTCCACTTT

V: TRBV29-1
D: TRBD1
size: .
J: TRBJ1-5
CDR3: CSVAGGDQPQHF
DNA: TGCAGCGTTGCAGGGGGAGATCAGCCCCAGCATTTT

V: TRBV4-2
D: .
size: .
J: TRBJ2-5
CDR3: CASSQTPGEGVQETQYF
DNA: TGTGCCAGCAGCCAAACCCCGGGGGAAGGGGTACAAGAGACCCAGTACTTC

V: TRBV10-3
D: TRBD2
size: few
J: TRBJ2-3
CDR3: CAIGRAGDSDTQYF
DNA: TGTGCCATCGGGCGAGCGGGAGATTCAGATACGCAGTATTTT